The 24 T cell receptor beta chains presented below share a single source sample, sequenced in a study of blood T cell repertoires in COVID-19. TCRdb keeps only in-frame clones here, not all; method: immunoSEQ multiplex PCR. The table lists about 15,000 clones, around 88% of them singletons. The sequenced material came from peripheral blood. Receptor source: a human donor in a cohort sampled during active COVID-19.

In DNA form, the CDR3 reads TGTGCCAGCAGTAAGCATCTAGCGGGCCAAGAGACCCAGTACTTC. Translating gives CASSKHLAGQETQYF. The chain combines TRBV6-5 with TRBJ2-5, with 8 bases lining up with TRBD2. This CDR3 contains 15 residues. With V trimmed by 5 bases and J by 1 base, 6 bases remained unmatched. Germline V gives CDR1 MNHEY, CDR2 SVGAGI.

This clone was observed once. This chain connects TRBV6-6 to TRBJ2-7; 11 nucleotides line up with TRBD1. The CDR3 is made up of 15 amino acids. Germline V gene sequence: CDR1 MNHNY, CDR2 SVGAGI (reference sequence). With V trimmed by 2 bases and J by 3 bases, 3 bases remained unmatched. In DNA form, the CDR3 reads TGTGCCAGCAGTTACCCCGGGACAGGGGGCTACGAGCAGTACTTC. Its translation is CASSYPGTGGYEQYF.

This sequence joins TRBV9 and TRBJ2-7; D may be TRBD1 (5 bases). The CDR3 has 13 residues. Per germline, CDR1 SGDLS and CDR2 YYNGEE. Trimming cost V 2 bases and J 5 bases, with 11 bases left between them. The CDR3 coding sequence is TGTGCCAGCAGCGTGGGGCCAGCCAACGAGCAGTACTTC. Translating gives CASSVGPANEQYF.

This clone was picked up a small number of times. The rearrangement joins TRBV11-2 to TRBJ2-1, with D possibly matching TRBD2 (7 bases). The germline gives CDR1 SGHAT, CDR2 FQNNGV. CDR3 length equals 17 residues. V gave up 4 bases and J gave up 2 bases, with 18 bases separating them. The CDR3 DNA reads TGTGCCAGCAGCTCCTCCAGGGGCGGGAGAGCCTACAATGAGCAGTTCTTC. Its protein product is CASSSSRGGRAYNEQFF.

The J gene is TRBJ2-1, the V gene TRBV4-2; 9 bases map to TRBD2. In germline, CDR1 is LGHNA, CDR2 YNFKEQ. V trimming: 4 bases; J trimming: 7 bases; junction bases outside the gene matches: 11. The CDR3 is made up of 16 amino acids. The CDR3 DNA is TGTGCCAGCAGCCCAGACGGACTAGCGCCTGGGAATGAGCAGTTCTTC. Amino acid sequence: CASSPDGLAPGNEQFF.

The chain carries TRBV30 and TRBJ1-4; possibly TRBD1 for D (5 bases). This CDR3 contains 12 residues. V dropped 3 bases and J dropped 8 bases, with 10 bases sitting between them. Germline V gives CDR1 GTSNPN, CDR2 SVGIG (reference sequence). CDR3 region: CAWRLTEEKLFF. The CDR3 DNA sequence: TGTGCCTGGAGACTGACAGAGGAAAAACTGTTTTTT.

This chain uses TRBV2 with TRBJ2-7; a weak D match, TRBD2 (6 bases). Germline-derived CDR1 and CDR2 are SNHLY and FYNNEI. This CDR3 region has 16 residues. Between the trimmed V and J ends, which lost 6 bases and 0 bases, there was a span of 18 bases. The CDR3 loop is CASRDVNSGGSYEQYF. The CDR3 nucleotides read TGTGCCAGCAGGGACGTCAATAGCGGAGGCTCCTACGAGCAGTACTTC.

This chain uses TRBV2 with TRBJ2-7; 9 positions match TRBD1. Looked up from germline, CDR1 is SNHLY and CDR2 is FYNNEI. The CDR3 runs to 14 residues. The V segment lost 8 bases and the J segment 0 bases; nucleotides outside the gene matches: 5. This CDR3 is CASYDRGSSYEQYF. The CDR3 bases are TGTGCCAGCTACGACAGGGGGAGCTCCTACGAGCAGTACTTC.

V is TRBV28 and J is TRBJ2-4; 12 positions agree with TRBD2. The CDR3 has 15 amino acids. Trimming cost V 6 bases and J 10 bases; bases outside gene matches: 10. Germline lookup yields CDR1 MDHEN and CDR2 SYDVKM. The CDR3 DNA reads TGTGCCAGCAGGCTGCGGACTAGCGGGACCCCTATTCAGTACTTC. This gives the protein CASRLRTSGTPIQYF. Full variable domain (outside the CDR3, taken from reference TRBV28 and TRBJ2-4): DVKVTQSSRYLVKRTGEKVFLECVQDMDHENMFWYRQDPGLGLRLIYFSYDVKMKEKGDIPEGYSVSREKKERFSLILESASTNQTSMYLCASRLRTSGTPIQYFGAGTRLSVL.

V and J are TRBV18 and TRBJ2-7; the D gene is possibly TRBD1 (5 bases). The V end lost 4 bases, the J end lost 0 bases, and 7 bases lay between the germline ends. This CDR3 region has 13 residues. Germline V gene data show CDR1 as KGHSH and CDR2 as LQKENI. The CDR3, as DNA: TGTGCCAGCTCACGGACAAGCTCCTACGAGCAGTACTTC. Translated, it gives CASSRTSSYEQYF.

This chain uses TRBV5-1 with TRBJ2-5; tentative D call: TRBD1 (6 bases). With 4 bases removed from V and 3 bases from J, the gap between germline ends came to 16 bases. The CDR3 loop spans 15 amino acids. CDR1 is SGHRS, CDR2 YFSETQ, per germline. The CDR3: CASSHRDPGEETQYF. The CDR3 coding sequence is TGCGCCAGCAGCCACAGGGATCCCGGGGAAGAGACCCAGTACTTC.

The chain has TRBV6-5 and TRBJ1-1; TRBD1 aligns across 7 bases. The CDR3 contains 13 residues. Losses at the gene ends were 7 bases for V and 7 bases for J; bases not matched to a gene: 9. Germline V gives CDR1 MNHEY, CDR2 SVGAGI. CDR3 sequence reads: CASTTGQASEAFF. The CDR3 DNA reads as TGTGCCAGCACCACCGGACAGGCCAGTGAAGCTTTCTTT.

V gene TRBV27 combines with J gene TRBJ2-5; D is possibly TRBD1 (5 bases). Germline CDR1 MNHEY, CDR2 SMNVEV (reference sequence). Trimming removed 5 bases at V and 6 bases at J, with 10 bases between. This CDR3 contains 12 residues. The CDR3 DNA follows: TGTGCCAGCAGTGGGTCAGGGAAGACCCAGTACTTC. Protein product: CASSGSGKTQYF.

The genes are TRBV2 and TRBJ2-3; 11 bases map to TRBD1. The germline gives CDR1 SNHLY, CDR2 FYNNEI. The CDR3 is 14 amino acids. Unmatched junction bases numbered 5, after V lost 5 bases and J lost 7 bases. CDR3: CASSWTGGMNTQYF. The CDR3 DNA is TGTGCCAGCAGTTGGACAGGGGGCATGAATACGCAGTATTTT. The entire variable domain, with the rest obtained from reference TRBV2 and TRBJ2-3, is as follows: EPEVTQTPSHQVTQMGQEVILRCVPISNHLYFYWYRQILGQKVEFLVSFYNNEISEKSEIFDDQFSVERPDGSNFTLKIRSTKLEDSAMYFCASSWTGGMNTQYFGPGTRLTVL.

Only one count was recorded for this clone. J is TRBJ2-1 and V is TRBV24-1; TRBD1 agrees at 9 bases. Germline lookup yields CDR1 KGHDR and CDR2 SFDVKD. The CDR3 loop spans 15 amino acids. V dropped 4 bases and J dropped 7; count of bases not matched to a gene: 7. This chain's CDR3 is CATSDGQGFSNEQFF. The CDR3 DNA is TGTGCCACCAGTGACGGACAGGGGTTTAGTAATGAGCAGTTCTTC.

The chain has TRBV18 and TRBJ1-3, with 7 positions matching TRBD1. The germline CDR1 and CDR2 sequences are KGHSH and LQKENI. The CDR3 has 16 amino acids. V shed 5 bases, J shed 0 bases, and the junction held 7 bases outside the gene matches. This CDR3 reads CASSKGQSHSGNTIYF. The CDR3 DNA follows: TGTGCCAGCTCAAAGGGACAGTCTCACTCTGGAAACACCATATATTTT. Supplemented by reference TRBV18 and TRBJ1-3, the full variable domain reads NAGVMQNPRHLVRRRGQEARLRCSPMKGHSHVYWYRQLPEEGLKFMVYLQKENIIDESGMPKERFSAEFPKEGPSILRIQQVVRGDSAAYFCASSKGQSHSGNTIYFGEGSWLTVV.

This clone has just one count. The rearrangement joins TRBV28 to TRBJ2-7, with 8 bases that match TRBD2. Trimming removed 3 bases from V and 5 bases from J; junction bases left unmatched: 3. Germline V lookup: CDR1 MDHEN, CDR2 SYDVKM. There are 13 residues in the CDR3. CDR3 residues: CASSFWRGDEQYF. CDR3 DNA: TGTGCCAGCAGTTTCTGGCGGGGGGACGAGCAGTACTTC.

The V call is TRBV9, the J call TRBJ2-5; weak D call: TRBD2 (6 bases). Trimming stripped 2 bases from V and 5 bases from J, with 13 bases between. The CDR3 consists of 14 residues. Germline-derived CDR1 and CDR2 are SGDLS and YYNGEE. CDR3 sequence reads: CASSVTPSEETQYF. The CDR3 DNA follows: TGTGCCAGCAGCGTCACCCCTAGCGAGGAGACCCAGTACTTC.

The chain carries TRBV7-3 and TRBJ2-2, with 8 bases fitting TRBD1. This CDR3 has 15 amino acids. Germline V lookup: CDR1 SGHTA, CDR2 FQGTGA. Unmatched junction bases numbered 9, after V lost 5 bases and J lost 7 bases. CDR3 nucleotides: TGTGCCAGCAGCAACCAGGGGGCGGAGCACGGGGAGCTGTTTTTT. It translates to CASSNQGAEHGELFF.

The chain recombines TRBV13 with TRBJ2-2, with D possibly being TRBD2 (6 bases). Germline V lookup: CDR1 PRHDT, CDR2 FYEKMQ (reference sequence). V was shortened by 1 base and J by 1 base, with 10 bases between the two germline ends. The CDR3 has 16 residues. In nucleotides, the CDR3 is TGTGCCAGCAGCTTAGCGCGGGGTGGGAACACCGGGGAGCTGTTTTTT. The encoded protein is CASSLARGGNTGELFF.

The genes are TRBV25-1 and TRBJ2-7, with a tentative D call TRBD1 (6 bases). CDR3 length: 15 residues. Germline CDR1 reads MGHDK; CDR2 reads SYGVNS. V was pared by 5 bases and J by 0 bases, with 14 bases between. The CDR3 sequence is CASSPYGDTSYEQYF. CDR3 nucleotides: TGTGCCAGCAGTCCATACGGGGACACCTCCTACGAGCAGTACTTC.

The CDR3 DNA sequence: TGTGCCAGCAGCTTAGACCGTCTCGGGAGGGCGACAGATACGCAGTATTTT. Protein product: CASSLDRLGRATDTQYF. The chain combines TRBV11-3 with TRBJ2-3, with TRBD2 matching 8 bases. This CDR3 contains 17 residues. Germline loops: CDR1 SGHNT, CDR2 YENEEA. The junction had 8 bases not matched to a gene; V was cut back by 0 bases and J by 3 bases.

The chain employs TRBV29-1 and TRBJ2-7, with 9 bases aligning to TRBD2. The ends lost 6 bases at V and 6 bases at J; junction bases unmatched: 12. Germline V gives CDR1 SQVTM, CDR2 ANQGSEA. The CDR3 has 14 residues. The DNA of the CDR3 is TGCAGCGTCCGCGAGGGGGGAGCGGGAGGCGAGCAGTACTTC. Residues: CSVREGGAGGEQYF.

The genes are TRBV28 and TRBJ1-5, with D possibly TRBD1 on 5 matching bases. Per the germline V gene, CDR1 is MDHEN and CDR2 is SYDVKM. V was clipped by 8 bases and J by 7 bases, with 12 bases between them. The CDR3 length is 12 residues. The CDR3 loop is CASSDMFQPQHF. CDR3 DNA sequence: TGTGCCAGCTCGGACATGTTCCAGCCCCAGCATTTT.